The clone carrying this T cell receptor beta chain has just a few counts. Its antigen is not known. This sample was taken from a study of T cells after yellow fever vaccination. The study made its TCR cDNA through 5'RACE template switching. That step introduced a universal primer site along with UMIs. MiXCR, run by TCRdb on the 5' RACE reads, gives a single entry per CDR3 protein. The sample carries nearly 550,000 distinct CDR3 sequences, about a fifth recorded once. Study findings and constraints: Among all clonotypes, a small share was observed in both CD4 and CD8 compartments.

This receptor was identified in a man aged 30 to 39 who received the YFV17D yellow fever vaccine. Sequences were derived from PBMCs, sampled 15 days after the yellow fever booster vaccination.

CDR3 protein: CSARDRSRDTQYF. The DNA for the CDR3 is TGCAGTGCTAGAGATAGGTCGCGAGATACGCAGTATTTT. The chain employs TRBV20-1 and TRBJ2-3; D not certain. V was clipped by 0 bases and J by 5 bases, with 9 bases between them. Looked up from germline, CDR1 is DFQATT and CDR2 is SNEGSKA (reference sequence). This CDR3 is built from 13 residues.